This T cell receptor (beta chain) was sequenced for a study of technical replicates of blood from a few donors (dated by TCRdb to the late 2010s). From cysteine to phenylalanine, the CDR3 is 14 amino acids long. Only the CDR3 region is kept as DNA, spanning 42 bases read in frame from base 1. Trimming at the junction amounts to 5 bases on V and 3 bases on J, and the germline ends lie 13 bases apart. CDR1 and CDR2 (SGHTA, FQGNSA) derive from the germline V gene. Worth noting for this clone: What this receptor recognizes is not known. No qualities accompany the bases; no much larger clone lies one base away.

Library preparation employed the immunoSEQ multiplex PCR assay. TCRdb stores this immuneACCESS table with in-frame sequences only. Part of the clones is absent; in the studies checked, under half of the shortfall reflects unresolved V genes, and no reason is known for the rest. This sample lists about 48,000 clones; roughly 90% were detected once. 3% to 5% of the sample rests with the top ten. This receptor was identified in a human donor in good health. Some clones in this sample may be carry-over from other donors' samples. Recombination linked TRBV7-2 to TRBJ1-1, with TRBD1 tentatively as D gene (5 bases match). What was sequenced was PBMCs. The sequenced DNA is TGTGCCAGCAGCCAGGGTCAGGATCACACTGAAGCTTTCTTT. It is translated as CASSQGQDHTEAFF.